Shown below are 15 T cell receptor beta chains from a single sample sequenced in a study of blood T cell repertoires in COVID-19. Generated by immunoSEQ multiplex PCR, the TCRdb table keeps only in-frame clones and is missing some. The sample includes 20,000 to 30,000 clones, approximately 80% of them seen just once. Sample: peripheral blood. The source is a woman in her seventies with COVID-19, enrolled during active disease.

The V call is TRBV6-6, the J call TRBJ1-2; D unclear. The CDR3 extends over 13 amino acids. V lost 7 bases, J lost 6 bases, and 15 bases lay in between. Germline values: CDR1 MNHNY, CDR2 SVGAGI (reference sequence). The CDR3 loop reads CASTLRSEDGYTF. The CDR3 bases are TGTGCCAGCACCCTCCGGAGCGAGGATGGCTACACCTTC.

This clone was recorded a few times. The chain joins TRBV11-3 to TRBJ1-4; possible D gene TRBD1, 6 bases. From germline, CDR1 is SGHNT and CDR2 YENEEA. V was pared by 6 bases and J by 7 bases, with 15 bases between. The CDR3 is 14 residues long. CDR3 region: CASRHRTGSEKLFF. For the CDR3, the DNA is TGTGCCAGCAGGCACCGTACAGGGTCTGAAAAACTGTTTTTT.

This clone is a singleton in its sample. The chain uses TRBV30 and TRBJ1-6; D may be TRBD1 (6 bases). Germline V gene sequence: CDR1 GTSNPN, CDR2 SVGIG (reference sequence). The CDR3 has 12 amino acids. Trimming shortened V by 7 bases and J by 10 bases, and 14 bases separated the two germline ends. The CDR3 loop reads CAYRVPRSPLHF. CDR3 DNA sequence: TGTGCCTACAGGGTTCCTCGATCACCCCTCCACTTT.

This chain connects TRBV10-3 to TRBJ1-2; 8 nucleotides line up with TRBD1. This CDR3 has 14 residues. CDR1 ENHRY and CDR2 SYGVKD come from the germline V gene. The trim removed 3 bases at V and 8 bases at J, leaving 8 bases unmatched. The CDR3 nucleotides read TGTGCCATCAGTGACCCCGGACAGGGACGAGGCTACACCTTC. This sequence encodes CAISDPGQGRGYTF.

The chain links TRBV18 to TRBJ1-1, with TRBD1 matching over 7 bases. With 0 bases clipped from V and 7 bases from J, the junction kept 5 bases outside the gene matches. The CDR3 loop spans 14 amino acids. Germline-derived CDR1 and CDR2 are KGHSH and LQKENI. The CDR3 region has the DNA TGTGCCAGCTCACCACCGGGACAGACTTTTGAAGCTTTCTTT. Translated, it gives CASSPPGQTFEAFF.

The chain recombines TRBV7-9 with TRBJ2-7, with a weak D call TRBD1 (6 bases). Looked up from germline, CDR1 is SEHNR and CDR2 is FQNEAQ (reference sequence). V was clipped by 1 base and J by 2 bases, with 12 bases between them. This CDR3 spans 15 amino acids. The CDR3 reads CASSLVPDRTYEQYF. CDR3 in DNA: TGTGCCAGCAGCTTAGTTCCCGACAGGACCTACGAGCAGTACTTC.

This chain joins TRBV4-1 and TRBJ1-1; 8 bases map to TRBD1. Germline assignment: CDR1 MGHRA and CDR2 YSYEKL. V shed 3 bases, J shed 0 bases, and the junction held 6 bases outside the gene matches. This CDR3 region has 16 residues. CDR3 bases: TGCGCCAGCAGCCAGCAGACAGGGGCAATGAACACTGAAGCTTTCTTT. Its translation is CASSQQTGAMNTEAFF.

This chain joins TRBV19 and TRBJ2-1, with 13 nucleotides matching TRBD2. The germline V gene has CDR1 LNHDA and CDR2 SQIVND (reference sequence). The CDR3 loop spans 19 amino acids. Unmatched junction bases numbered 16, after V lost 5 bases and J lost 6 bases. CDR3 in amino acids: CASSHGLAGALGGGNEQFF. The CDR3 DNA sequence: TGTGCCAGTAGTCACGGACTAGCGGGAGCCCTGGGGGGAGGCAATGAGCAGTTCTTC.

The rearrangement joins TRBV9 to TRBJ1-2; the match to TRBD1 covers 11 bases. V lost 2 bases, J lost 7 bases, and 7 bases stayed unmatched. Germline CDR1 reads SGDLS; CDR2 reads YYNGEE. This CDR3 spans 15 amino acids. In DNA, the CDR3 is TGTGCCAGCAGCGTGGACTGGGACAGGGGGTCTGGCTACACCTTC. Protein sequence: CASSVDWDRGSGYTF. Supplemented by reference TRBV9 and TRBJ1-2, the full variable domain reads DSGVTQTPKHLITATGQRVTLRCSPRSGDLSVYWYQQSLDQGLQFLIQYYNGEERAKGNILERFSAQQFPDLHSELNLSSLELGDSALYFCASSVDWDRGSGYTFGSGTRLTVV.

This clone has more than one count but fewer than ten. This chain links TRBV7-8 with TRBJ1-3, with 8 positions matching TRBD1. The ends lost 5 bases at V and 4 bases at J; junction bases unmatched: 7. The CDR3 runs 15 residues. The germline V gene has CDR1 SGHVS and CDR2 FQNEAQ. The CDR3 protein is CASSPWTGTGNTIYF. In DNA, the CDR3 is TGTGCCAGCAGCCCGTGGACAGGGACGGGAAACACCATATATTTT.

This chain connects TRBV7-9 to TRBJ1-3; D perhaps matches TRBD1 (5 bases). Per the germline V gene, CDR1 is SEHNR and CDR2 is FQNEAQ (reference sequence). This CDR3 has 14 amino acids. V lost 5 bases to trimming and J lost 4 bases, with 12 bases between them. CDR3 protein: CASSHGHAGNTIYF. CDR3 bases: TGTGCCAGCAGCCACGGACACGCGGGAAACACCATATATTTT.

The chain employs TRBV4-3 and TRBJ1-1, with D uncertain. With 0 bases removed from V and 0 bases from J, the gap between germline ends came to 8 bases. The CDR3 totals 15 residues. Germline V gene sequence: CDR1 LGHNA, CDR2 YSLEER. The CDR3 bases are TGCGCCAGCAGCCAAGATCTGGGCTTGAACACTGAAGCTTTCTTT. Translation: CASSQDLGLNTEAFF.

In this sample, this clone turned up a few times. This sequence joins TRBV6-1 and TRBJ2-5; 8 nucleotides line up with TRBD1. Germline V gene sequence: CDR1 MNHNS, CDR2 SASEGT. The CDR3 length is 15 residues. Germline trimming cut 1 base from V and 5 bases from J; bases unmatched to any gene: 6. CDR3 DNA: TGTGCCAGCAGTGAAGGGGCAGGGGGCGTGGAGACCCAGTACTTC. Amino acid sequence: CASSEGAGGVETQYF.

The V gene is TRBV29-1, the J gene TRBJ2-3; 11 bases are shared with TRBD2. Looked up from germline, CDR1 is SQVTM and CDR2 is ANQGSEA. V trimming: 7 bases; J trimming: 8 bases; junction bases outside the gene matches: 8. This CDR3 is 13 amino acids long. CDR3 DNA: TGCAGCGCACTAGCGGGGGCCACATCTACGCAGTATTTT. This sequence encodes CSALAGATSTQYF.

The CDR3 protein is CASSTLAGGGNEQFF. CDR3 coding DNA: TGTGCCAGCAGCACTTTAGCGGGAGGGGGAAATGAGCAGTTCTTC. V usage is TRBV9 and J usage is TRBJ2-1; TRBD2 matches at 11 bases. Germline assignment: CDR1 SGDLS and CDR2 YYNGEE. This CDR3 region has 15 residues. Trimming cost V 4 bases and J 7 bases; bases outside gene matches: 7.